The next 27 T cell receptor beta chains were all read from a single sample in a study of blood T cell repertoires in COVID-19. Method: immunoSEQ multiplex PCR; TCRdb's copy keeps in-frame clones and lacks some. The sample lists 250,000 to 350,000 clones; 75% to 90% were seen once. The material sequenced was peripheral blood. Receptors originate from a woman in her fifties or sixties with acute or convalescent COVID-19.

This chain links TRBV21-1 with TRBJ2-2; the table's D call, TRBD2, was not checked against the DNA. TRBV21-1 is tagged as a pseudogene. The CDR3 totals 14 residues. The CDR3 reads CASSKVRRTGELFF. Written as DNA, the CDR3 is TGTGCCAGCAGCAAAGTACGGAGGACCGGGGAGCTGTTTTTT.

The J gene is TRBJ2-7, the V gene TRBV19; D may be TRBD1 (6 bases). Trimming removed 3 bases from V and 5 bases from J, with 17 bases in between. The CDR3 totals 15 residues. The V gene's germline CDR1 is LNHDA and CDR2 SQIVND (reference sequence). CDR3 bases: TGTGCCAGTAGTATCGTACCAGGGGCGAAGAACGAGCAGTACTTC. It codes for CASSIVPGAKNEQYF.

The CDR3 bases are TGTGCCAGCAGTTACTCACTAGCTCACACAGATACGCAGTATTTT. Its translation is CASSYSLAHTDTQYF. This sequence joins TRBV6-6 and TRBJ2-3, with TRBD2 as a possible D gene (6 bases). Germline CDR1 is MNHNY and CDR2 is SVGAGI (reference sequence). Trimming shortened V by 0 bases and J by 2 bases, and 9 bases separated the two germline ends. The CDR3 has 15 residues.

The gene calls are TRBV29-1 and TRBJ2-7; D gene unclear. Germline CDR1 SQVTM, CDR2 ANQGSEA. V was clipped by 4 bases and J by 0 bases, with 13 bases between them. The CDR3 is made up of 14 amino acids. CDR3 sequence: CSVAGGQFSYEQYF. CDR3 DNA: TGCAGCGTTGCCGGTGGGCAGTTCTCCTACGAGCAGTACTTC.

The CDR3 reads CASSLGPREQYF. CDR3 in DNA: TGTGCCAGCAGTTTAGGCCCCCGAGAGCAGTACTTC. V is TRBV28 and J is TRBJ2-7; D not resolved. The CDR3 is made up of 12 amino acids. Trimming took 2 bases from V and 7 from J, leaving 9 bases between them. CDR1 MDHEN and CDR2 SYDVKM come from the germline V gene.

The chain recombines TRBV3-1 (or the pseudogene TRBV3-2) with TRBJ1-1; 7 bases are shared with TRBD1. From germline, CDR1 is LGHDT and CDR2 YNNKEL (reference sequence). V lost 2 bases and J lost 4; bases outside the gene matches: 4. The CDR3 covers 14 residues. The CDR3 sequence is CASSQRQGGTEAFF. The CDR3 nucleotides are TGTGCCAGCAGCCAACGACAGGGAGGCACTGAAGCTTTCTTT.

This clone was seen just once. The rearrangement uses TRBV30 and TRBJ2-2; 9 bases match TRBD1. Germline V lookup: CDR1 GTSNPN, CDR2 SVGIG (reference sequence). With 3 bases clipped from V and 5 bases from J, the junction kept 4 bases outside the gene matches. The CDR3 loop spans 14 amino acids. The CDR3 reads CAWRGTGWTGELFF. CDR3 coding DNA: TGTGCCTGGAGAGGGACAGGGTGGACCGGGGAGCTGTTTTTT.

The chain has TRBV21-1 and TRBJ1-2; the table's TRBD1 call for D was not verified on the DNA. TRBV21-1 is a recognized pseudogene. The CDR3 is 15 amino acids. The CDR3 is CASNFNDRVDCGYTF. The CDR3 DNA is TGTGCCAGCAACTTCAACGACAGGGTGGATTGTGGCTACACCTTC.

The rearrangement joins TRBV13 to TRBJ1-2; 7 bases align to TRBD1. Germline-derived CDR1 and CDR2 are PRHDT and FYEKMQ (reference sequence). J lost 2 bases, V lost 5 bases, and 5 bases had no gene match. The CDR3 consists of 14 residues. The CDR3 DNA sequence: TGTGCCAGCAGCACCCTACAGGGGAACTATGGCTACACCTTC. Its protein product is CASSTLQGNYGYTF.

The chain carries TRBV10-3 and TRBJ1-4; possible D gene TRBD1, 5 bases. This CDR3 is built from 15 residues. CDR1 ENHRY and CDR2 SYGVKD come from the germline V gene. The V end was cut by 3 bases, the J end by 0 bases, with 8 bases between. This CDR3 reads CAISDGGATNEKLFF. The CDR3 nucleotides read TGTGCCATCAGTGACGGGGGGGCAACTAATGAAAAACTGTTTTTT.

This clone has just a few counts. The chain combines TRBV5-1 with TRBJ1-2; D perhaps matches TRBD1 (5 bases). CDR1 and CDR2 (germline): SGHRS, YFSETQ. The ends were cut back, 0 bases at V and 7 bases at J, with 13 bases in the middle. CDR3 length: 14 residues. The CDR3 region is CASSLEGLIGGYTF. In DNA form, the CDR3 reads TGCGCCAGCAGCTTGGAGGGACTAATCGGTGGCTACACCTTC.

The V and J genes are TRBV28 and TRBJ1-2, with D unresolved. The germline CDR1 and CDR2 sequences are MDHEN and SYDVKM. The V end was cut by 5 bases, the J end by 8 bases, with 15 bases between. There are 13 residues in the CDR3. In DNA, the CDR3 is TGTGCCAGCAGTATCTGGGAGGGTGCAGGCTACACCTTC. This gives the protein CASSIWEGAGYTF.

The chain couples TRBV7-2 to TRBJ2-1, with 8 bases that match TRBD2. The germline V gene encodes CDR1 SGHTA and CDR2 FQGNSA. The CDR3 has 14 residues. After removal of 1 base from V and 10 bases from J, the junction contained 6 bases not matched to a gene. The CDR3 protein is CASSLDRGGWEQFF. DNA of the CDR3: TGTGCCAGCAGCTTAGATCGGGGGGGCTGGGAGCAGTTCTTC.

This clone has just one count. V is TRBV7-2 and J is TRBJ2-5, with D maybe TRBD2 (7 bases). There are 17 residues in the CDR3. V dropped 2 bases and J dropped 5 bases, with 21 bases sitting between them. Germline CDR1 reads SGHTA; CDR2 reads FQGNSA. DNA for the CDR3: TGTGCCAGCAGCTTACGGCGGGGGCTTTATTTTGTGGAGACCCAGTACTTC. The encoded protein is CASSLRRGLYFVETQYF.

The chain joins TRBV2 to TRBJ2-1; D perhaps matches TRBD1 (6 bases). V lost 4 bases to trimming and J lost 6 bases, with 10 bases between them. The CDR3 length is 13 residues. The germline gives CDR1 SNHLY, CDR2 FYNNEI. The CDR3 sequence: CASSGGRANEQFF. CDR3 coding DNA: TGTGCCAGCAGTGGGGGGCGGGCCAATGAGCAGTTCTTC.

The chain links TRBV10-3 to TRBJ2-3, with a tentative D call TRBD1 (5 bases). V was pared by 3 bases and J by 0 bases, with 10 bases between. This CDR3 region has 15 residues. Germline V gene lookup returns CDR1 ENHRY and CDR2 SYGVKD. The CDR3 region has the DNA TGTGCCATCAGTGACGGGCAGGGTAGCACAGATACGCAGTATTTT. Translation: CAISDGQGSTDTQYF.

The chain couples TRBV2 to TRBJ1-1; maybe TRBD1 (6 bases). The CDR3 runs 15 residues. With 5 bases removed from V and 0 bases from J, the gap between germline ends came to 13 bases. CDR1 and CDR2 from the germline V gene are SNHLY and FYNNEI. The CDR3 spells CASSLQGQLNTEAFF. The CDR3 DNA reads TGTGCCAGCAGTTTACAGGGTCAACTGAACACTGAAGCTTTCTTT.

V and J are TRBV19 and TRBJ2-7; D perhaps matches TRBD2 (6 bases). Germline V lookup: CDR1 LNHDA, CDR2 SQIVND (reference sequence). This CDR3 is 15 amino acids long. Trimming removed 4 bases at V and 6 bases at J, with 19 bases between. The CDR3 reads CASSRGVALNSEQYF. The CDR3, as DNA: TGTGCCAGTAGTAGGGGGGTCGCCCTGAACTCCGAGCAGTACTTC.

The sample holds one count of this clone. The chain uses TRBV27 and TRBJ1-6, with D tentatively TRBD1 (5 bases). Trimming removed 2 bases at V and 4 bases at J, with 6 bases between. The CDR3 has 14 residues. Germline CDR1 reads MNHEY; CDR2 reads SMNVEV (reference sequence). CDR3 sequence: CASSLPGYNSPLHF. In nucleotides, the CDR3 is TGTGCCAGCAGTTTACCAGGGTATAATTCACCCCTCCACTTT.

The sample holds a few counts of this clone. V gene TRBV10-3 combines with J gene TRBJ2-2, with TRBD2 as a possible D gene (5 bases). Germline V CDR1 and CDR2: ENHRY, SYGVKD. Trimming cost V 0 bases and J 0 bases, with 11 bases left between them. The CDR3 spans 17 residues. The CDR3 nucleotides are TGTGCCATCAGTGAGTCCGAAGCGGCGCCGAACACCGGGGAGCTGTTTTTT. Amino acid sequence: CAISESEAAPNTGELFF.

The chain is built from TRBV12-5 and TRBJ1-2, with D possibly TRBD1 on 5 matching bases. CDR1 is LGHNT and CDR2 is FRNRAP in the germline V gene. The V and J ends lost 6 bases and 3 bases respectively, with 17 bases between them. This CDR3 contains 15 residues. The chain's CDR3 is CASGPPQGRHYGYTF. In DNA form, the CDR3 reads TGTGCTAGTGGGCCCCCCCAGGGCAGACACTATGGCTACACCTTC.

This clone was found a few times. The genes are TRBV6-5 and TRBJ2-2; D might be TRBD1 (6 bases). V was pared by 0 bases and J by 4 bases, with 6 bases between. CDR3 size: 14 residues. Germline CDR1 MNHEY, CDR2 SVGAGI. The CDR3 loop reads CASSYSDSTGELFF. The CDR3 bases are TGTGCCAGCAGTTACTCGGACAGCACCGGGGAGCTGTTTTTT.

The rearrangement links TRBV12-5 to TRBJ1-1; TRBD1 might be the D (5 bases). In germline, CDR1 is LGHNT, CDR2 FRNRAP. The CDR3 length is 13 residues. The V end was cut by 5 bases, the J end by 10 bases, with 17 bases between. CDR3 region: CASGIGGGAVAFF. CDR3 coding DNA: TGTGCTAGTGGTATCGGGGGAGGGGCCGTAGCTTTCTTT. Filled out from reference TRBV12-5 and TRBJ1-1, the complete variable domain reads DARVTQTPRHKVTEMGQEVTMRCQPILGHNTVFWYRQTMMQGLELLAYFRNRAPLDDSGMPKDRFSAEMPDATLATLKIQPSEPRDSAVYFCASGIGGGAVAFFGQGTRLTVV.

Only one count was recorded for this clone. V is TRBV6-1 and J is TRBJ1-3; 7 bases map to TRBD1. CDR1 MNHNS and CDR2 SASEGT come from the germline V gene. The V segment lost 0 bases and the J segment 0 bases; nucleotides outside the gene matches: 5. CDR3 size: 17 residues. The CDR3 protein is CASSEATGARSGNTIYF. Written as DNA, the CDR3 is TGTGCCAGCAGTGAAGCTACAGGGGCCCGCTCTGGAAACACCATATATTTT.

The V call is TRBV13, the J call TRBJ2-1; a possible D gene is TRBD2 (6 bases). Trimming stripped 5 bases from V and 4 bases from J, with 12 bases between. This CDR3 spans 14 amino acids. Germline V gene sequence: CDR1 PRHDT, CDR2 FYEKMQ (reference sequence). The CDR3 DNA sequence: TGTGCCAGCAGCGTCGGGGGTGTATACAATGAGCAGTTCTTC. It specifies CASSVGGVYNEQFF.

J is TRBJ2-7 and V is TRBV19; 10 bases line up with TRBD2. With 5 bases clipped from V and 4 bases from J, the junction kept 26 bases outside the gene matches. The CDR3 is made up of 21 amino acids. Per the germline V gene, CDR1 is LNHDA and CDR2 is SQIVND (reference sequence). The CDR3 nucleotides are TGTGCCAGTAGTCCAACCCGTTGGGGCAGCGGGAGGGCCTTGGGAAGGTACGAGCAGTACTTC. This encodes CASSPTRWGSGRALGRYEQYF. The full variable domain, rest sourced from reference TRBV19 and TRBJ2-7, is DGGITQSPKYLFRKEGQNVTLSCEQNLNHDAMYWYRQDPGQGLRLIYYSQIVNDFQKGDIAEGYSVSREKKESFPLTVTSAQKNPTAFYLCASSPTRWGSGRALGRYEQYFGPGTRLTVT.

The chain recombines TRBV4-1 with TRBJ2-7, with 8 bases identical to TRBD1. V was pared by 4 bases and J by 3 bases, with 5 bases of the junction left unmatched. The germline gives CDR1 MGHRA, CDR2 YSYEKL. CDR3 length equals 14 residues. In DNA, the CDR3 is TGCGCCAGCAGCCGCTGGACAGGGAACTACGAGCAGTACTTC. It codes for CASSRWTGNYEQYF.